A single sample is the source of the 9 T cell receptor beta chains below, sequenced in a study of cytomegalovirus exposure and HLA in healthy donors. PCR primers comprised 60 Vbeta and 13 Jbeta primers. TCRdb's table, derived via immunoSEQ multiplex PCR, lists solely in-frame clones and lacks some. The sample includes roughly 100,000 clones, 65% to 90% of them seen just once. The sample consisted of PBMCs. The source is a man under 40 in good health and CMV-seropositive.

This chain's CDR3 is CASRAGQGVREQYF. In DNA, the CDR3 is TGTGCCAGCAGAGCCGGTCAGGGCGTCCGCGAGCAGTACTTC. This chain joins TRBV27 and TRBJ2-7, with D possibly being TRBD1 (5 bases). This CDR3 has 14 residues. Between the trimmed V and J ends, which lost 6 bases and 6 bases, there was a span of 18 bases. Germline values: CDR1 MNHEY, CDR2 SMNVEV (reference sequence).

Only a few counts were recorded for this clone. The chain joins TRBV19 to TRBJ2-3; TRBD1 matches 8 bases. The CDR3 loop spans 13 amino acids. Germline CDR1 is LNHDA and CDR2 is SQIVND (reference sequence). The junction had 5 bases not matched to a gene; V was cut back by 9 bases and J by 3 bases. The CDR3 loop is CASGQGYTDTQYF. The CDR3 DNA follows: TGTGCCAGCGGACAGGGTTATACAGATACGCAGTATTTT.

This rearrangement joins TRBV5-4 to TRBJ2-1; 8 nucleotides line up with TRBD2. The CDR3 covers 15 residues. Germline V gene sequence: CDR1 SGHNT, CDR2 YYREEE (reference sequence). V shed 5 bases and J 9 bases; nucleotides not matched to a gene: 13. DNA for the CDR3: TGTGCCAGCAGGCCCAGCGGGGGCGTTGTGGGTGAGCAGTTCTTC. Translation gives CASRPSGGVVGEQFF.

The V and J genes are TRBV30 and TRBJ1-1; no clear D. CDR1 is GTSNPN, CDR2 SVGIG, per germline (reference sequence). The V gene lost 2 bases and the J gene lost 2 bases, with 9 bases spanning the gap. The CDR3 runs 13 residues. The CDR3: CAWSTSLNTEAFF. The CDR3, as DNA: TGTGCCTGGAGTACAAGTTTAAACACTGAAGCTTTCTTT.

The CDR3 protein is CASSLKAGLDSPLHF. CDR3 bases: TGTGCCAGCAGCTTGAAGGCGGGGCTTGATTCACCCCTCCACTTT. V gene TRBV5-5 combines with J gene TRBJ1-6, with D perhaps TRBD1 (5 bases). Per germline, CDR1 SGHKS and CDR2 YYEKEE (reference sequence). This CDR3 has 15 amino acids. Trimming removed 1 base at V and 8 bases at J, with 13 bases between.

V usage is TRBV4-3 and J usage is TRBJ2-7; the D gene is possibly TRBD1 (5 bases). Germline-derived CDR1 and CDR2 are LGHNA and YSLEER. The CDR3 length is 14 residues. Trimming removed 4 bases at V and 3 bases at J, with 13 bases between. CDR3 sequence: CASSRQKGYYEQYF. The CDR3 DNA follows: TGCGCCAGCAGCCGACAGAAAGGGTACTACGAGCAGTACTTC.

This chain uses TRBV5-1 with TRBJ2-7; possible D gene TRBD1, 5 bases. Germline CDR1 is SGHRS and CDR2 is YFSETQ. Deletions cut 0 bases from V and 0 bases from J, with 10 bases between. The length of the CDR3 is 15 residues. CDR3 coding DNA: TGCGCCAGCAGCTTGGCTCAGGGTTACTCCTACGAGCAGTACTTC. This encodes CASSLAQGYSYEQYF.

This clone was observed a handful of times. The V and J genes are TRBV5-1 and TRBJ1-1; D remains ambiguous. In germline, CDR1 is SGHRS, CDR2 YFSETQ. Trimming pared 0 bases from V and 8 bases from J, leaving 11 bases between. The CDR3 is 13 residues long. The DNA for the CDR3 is TGCGCCAGCAGCTTGGACAGACAAAGAGAAGCTTTCTTT. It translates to CASSLDRQREAFF.

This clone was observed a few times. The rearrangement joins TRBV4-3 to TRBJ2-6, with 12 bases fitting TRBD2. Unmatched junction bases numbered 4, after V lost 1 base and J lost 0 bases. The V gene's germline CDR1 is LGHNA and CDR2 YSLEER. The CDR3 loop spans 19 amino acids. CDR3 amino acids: CASSQGLAGANSGANVLTF. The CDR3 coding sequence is TGCGCCAGCAGCCAAGGACTAGCGGGGGCCAACTCTGGGGCCAACGTCCTGACTTTC.